This TCR beta chain was profiled in a study of identical twins. MiXCR was run by TCRdb on the 5' RACE reads, yielding one entry per CDR3 protein. Altogether a few hundred thousand distinct CDR3 sequences are present, roughly 9% being singletons, with the ten largest covering roughly 8.7%. CDR3 length: 14 amino acids. Germline CDR1 reads SGHTA; CDR2 reads FQGNSA. V lost 6 bases and J lost 6, with 17 bases in between. This clonotype was observed many times. This TCR was recovered from a woman between 50 and 59 years old in good health. Sequencing input: naive T cells sorted from blood. The rearrangement joins TRBV7-2 to TRBJ2-5; tentatively, D is TRBD1 (5 bases). The CDR3 nucleotides read TGTGCCAGCAGTTCTCCAGGGTCCAAGCAGACCCAGTACTTC. This gives the protein CASSSPGSKQTQYF.